These 7 T cell receptor beta chains were sequenced from one sample in a study of early T cells in non-severe SARS-CoV-2 infection. TCRdb passed the 5' RACE reads through MiXCR, listing each CDR3 protein once. The table shows 80,000 or so distinct CDR3 sequences, with approximately 12% occurring only once. Sequencing was done on a sample of whole blood. These receptors came from an adult who was a healthcare worker with PCR-confirmed SARS-CoV-2 infection or an uninfected control (not recorded which).

This clonotype has a count of ten or more. The chain recombines TRBV11-2 with TRBJ1-5, with D possibly TRBD1 on 5 matching bases. V lost 4 bases to trimming and J lost 4 bases, with 17 bases between them. The CDR3 loop spans 16 amino acids. Per the germline V gene, CDR1 is SGHAT and CDR2 is FQNNGV. The CDR3: CASSSWTGVGNQPQHF. The CDR3 DNA follows: TGTGCCAGCAGCTCCTGGACGGGGGTAGGGAATCAGCCCCAGCATTTT.

This clonotype was counted at least ten times. The chain recombines TRBV12-5 with TRBJ2-3; 16 positions agree with TRBD2. The CDR3 is 17 amino acids. In germline, CDR1 is LGHNT, CDR2 FRNRAP. Trimming took 4 bases from V and 6 from J; bases not matched to a gene: 7. The CDR3 reads CASGSRGLAGGPDTQYF. In nucleotides, the CDR3 is TGTGCTAGTGGTTCACGGGGACTAGCGGGAGGGCCCGATACGCAGTATTTT.

This clonotype has a handful of counts. V is TRBV27 and J is TRBJ2-6, with D possibly being TRBD1 (6 bases). V was cut by 5 bases and J by 5 bases, with 13 bases left in between. CDR3 length equals 15 residues. Per germline, CDR1 MNHEY and CDR2 SMNVEV (reference sequence). For the CDR3, the DNA is TGTGCCAGCAGTCTACAATGGGGGCGGGCCAACGTCCTGACTTTC. Its protein is CASSLQWGRANVLTF.

V is TRBV18 and J is TRBJ1-6, with 8 bases that match TRBD1. CDR3 length: 14 residues. Germline V gene lookup returns CDR1 KGHSH and CDR2 LQKENI. The ends lost 6 bases at V and 7 bases at J; junction bases unmatched: 5. Here the CDR3 reads CASSKDRANSPLHF. CDR3 DNA: TGTGCCAGCTCCAAGGACAGGGCCAATTCACCCCTCCACTTT.

Many counts were recorded for this clonotype. This rearrangement joins TRBV20-1 to TRBJ1-2; 8 bases are a match to TRBD1. CDR3 length: 17 amino acids. Germline CDR1 and CDR2: DFQATT and SNEGSKA (reference sequence). V shed 6 bases, J shed 0 bases, and the junction held 15 bases outside the gene matches. This CDR3 is CSATPGTGSSANYGYTF. CDR3 DNA: TGCAGTGCCACCCCTGGGACAGGTTCTTCAGCTAACTATGGCTACACCTTC.

This clonotype was counted many times. This chain joins TRBV7-9 and TRBJ2-1; 8 bases map to TRBD2. The germline CDR1 and CDR2 sequences are SEHNR and FQNEAQ (reference sequence). The CDR3 covers 19 residues. The junction had 19 bases not matched to a gene; V was cut back by 2 bases and J by 7 bases. The CDR3: CASSLYRGRREDRLNEQFF. DNA for the CDR3: TGTGCCAGCAGCTTATATCGGGGTCGGCGGGAGGATAGATTGAATGAGCAGTTCTTC.

This clonotype appeared a few times. The chain is built from TRBV29-1 and TRBJ2-5, with TRBD1 matching over 8 bases. V shed 3 bases, J shed 5 bases, and the junction held 11 bases outside the gene matches. CDR3 size: 15 residues. Germline V CDR1 and CDR2: SQVTM, ANQGSEA. CDR3 region: CSVEGGRGQEETQYF. The CDR3 DNA is TGCAGCGTTGAGGGTGGCAGGGGGCAGGAGGAGACCCAGTACTTC. Looking up the rest from reference TRBV29-1 and TRBJ2-5 gives the full variable domain: SAVISQKPSRDICQRGTSLTIQCQVDSQVTMMFWYRQQPGQSLTLIATANQGSEATYESGFVIDKFPISRPNLTFSTLTVSNMSPEDSSIYLCSVEGGRGQEETQYFGPGTRLLVL.